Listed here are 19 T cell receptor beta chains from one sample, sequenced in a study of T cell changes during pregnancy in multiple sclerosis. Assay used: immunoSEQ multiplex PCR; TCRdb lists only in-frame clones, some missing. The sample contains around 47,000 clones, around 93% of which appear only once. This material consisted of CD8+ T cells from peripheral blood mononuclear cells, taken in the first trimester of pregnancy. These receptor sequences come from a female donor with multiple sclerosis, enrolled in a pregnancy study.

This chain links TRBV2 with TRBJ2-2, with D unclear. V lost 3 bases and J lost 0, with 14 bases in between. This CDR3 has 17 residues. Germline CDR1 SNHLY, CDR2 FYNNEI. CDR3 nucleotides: TGTGCCAGCAGTGATACTTCCCCAATTGCGAACACCGGGGAGCTGTTTTTT. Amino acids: CASSDTSPIANTGELFF.

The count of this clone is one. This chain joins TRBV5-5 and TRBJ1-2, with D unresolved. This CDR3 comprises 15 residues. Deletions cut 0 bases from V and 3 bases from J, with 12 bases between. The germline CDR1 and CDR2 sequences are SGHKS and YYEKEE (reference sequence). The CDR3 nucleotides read TGTGCCAGCAGCTTGGCAGACCGAGCGTACTATGGCTACACCTTC. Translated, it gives CASSLADRAYYGYTF.

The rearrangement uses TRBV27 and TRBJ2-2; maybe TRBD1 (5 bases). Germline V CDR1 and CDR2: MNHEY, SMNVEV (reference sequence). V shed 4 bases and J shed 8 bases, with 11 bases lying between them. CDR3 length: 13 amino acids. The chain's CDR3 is CASSYSGAGELFF. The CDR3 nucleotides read TGTGCCAGCAGTTACTCTGGGGCGGGGGAGCTGTTTTTT.

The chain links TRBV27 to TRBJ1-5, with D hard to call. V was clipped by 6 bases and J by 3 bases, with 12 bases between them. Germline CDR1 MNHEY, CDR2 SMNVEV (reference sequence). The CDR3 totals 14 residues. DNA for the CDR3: TGTGCCAGCAGCACGTGGGCCCTCAATCAGCCCCAGCATTTT. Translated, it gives CASSTWALNQPQHF.

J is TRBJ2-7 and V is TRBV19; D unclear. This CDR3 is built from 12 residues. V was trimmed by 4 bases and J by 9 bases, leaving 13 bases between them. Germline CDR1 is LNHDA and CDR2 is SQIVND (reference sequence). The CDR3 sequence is CASSTGSPRQYF. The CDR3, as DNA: TGTGCCAGTAGTACCGGGTCGCCAAGGCAGTACTTC.

The chain's CDR3 is CASSARDNYSNQPQHF. Here the CDR3 DNA reads TGTGCCAGCAGTGCCCGGGACAACTATAGCAATCAGCCCCAGCATTTT. This sequence joins TRBV28 and TRBJ1-5; weak D call: TRBD1 (6 bases). Germline V CDR1 and CDR2: MDHEN, SYDVKM. This CDR3 contains 16 residues. Trimming shortened V by 5 bases and J by 0 bases, and 14 bases separated the two germline ends.

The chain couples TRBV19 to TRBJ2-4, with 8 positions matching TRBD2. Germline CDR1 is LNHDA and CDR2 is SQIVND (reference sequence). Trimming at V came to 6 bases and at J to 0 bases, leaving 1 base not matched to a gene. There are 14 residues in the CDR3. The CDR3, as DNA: TGTGCCAGTAGACGGGAGGGAGCCAAAAACATTCAGTACTTC. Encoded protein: CASRREGAKNIQYF.

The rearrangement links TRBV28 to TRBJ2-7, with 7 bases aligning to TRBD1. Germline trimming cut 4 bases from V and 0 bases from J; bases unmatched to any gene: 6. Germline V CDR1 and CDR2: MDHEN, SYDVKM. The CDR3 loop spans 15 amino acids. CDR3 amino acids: CASSSTGANSYEQYF. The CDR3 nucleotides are TGTGCCAGCAGTTCCACAGGGGCCAACTCCTACGAGCAGTACTTC.

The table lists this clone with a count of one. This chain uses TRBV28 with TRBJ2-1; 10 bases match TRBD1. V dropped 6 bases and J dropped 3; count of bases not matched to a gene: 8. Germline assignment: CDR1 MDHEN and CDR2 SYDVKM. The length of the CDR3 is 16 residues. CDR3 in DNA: TGTGCCAGCAGCTCTCGGGACAGGGGTTTCTACAATGAGCAGTTCTTC. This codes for CASSSRDRGFYNEQFF. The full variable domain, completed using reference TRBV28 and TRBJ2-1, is DVKVTQSSRYLVKRTGEKVFLECVQDMDHENMFWYRQDPGLGLRLIYFSYDVKMKEKGDIPEGYSVSREKKERFSLILESASTNQTSMYLCASSSRDRGFYNEQFFGPGTRLTVL.

CDR3 DNA: TGTGCCAGCAGTTTATCGGGCGGACTAGCGGTTCAAGAGACCCAGTACTTC. Protein product: CASSLSGGLAVQETQYF. V gene TRBV27 combines with J gene TRBJ2-5, with 10 bases that match TRBD2. With V trimmed by 0 bases and J by 2 bases, 6 bases remained unmatched. Germline loops: CDR1 MNHEY, CDR2 SMNVEV (reference sequence). The CDR3 runs 17 residues.

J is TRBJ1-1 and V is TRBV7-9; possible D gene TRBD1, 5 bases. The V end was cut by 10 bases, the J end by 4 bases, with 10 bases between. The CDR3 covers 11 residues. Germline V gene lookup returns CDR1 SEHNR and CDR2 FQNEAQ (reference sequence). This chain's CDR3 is CAITRGTEAFF. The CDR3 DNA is TGTGCCATCACAAGGGGCACTGAAGCTTTCTTT.

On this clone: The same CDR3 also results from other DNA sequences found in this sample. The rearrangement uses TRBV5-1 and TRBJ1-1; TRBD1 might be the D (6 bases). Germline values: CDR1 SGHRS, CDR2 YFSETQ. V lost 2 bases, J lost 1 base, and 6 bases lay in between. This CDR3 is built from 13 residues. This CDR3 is CASSLGGNTEAFF. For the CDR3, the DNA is TGCGCCAGCAGCTTAGGGGGGAACACTGAAGCTTTCTTT.

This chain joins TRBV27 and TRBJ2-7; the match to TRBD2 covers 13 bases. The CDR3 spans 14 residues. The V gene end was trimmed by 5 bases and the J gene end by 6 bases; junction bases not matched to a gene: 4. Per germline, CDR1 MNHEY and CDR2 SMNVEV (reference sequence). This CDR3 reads CASSPGLAGAEQYF. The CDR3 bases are TGTGCCAGCAGTCCCGGACTAGCGGGAGCCGAGCAGTACTTC.

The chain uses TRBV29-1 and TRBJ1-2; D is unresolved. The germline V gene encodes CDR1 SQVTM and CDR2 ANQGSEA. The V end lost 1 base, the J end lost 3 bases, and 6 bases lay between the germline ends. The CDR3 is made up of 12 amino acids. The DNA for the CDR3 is TGCAGCGTTGAAGGGCGGGACTATGGCTACACCTTC. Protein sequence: CSVEGRDYGYTF.

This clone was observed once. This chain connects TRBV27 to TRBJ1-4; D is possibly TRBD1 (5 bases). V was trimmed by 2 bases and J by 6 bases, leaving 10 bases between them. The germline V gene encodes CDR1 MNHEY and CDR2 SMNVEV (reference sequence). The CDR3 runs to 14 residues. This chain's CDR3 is CASSLLGEDEKLFF. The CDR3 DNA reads TGTGCCAGCAGTTTACTAGGGGAGGATGAAAAACTGTTTTTT.

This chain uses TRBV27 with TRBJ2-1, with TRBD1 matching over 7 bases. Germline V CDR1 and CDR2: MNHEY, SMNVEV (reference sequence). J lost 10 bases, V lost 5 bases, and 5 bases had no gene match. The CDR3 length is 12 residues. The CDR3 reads CASSQLQGEQFF. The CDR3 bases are TGTGCCAGCAGTCAACTACAGGGGGAGCAGTTCTTC.

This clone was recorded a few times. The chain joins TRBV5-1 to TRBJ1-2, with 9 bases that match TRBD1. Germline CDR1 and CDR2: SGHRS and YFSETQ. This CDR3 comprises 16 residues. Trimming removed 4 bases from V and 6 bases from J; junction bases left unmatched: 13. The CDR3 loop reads CASSPQPGQGFDGYTF. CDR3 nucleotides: TGCGCCAGCAGCCCCCAACCGGGACAGGGATTCGATGGCTACACCTTC.

In DNA, the CDR3 is TGTGCCAGCCGAGGAGGGAACACTGAAGCTTTCTTT. Its translation is CASRGGNTEAFF. V usage is TRBV5-5 and J usage is TRBJ1-1; the D is unclear. Germline CDR1 reads SGHKS; CDR2 reads YYEKEE (reference sequence). The CDR3 loop spans 12 amino acids. Trimming left V 7 bases short and J 1 base short, with 8 bases between.

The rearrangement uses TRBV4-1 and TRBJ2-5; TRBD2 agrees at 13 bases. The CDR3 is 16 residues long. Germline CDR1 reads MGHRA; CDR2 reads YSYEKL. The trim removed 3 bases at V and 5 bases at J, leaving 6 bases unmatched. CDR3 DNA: TGCGCCAGCAGCCACTCACTAGCGGGGGGGGAGGAGACCCAGTACTTC. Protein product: CASSHSLAGGEETQYF.